These 31 T cell receptor beta chains came from one sample sequenced in a study of technical replicates of blood from several donors (dated by TCRdb to about 2017). The library was built by means of the immunoSEQ multiplex PCR assay. Entries here come from immuneACCESS through TCRdb and include only in-frame sequences with V and J called. Some clones fail to appear in such tables; in the studies checked, an unresolved V gene covers under half of the shortfall, and the cause of the remainder is unknown. The sample table shows around 64,000 clones, and just under 95% are seen once. The ten largest clones capture around 4.2% of the sample. Material: PBMCs. Receptors were obtained from a human donor in good health. Some clones in this sample may be carry-over from other donors' samples.

This clone was seen repeatedly, ten times or more. The chain joins TRBV21-1 to TRBJ1-2. TRBV21-1 is termed a pseudogene. The CDR3 contains 13 residues. The CDR3 loop reads CASSKGANYGYTF. Here the CDR3 DNA reads TGTGCCAGCAGCAAAGGCGCCAACTATGGCTACACCTTC.

The V gene is TRBV30, the J gene TRBJ2-5; TRBD1 might be the D (5 bases). The CDR3 runs to 13 residues. V lost 2 bases and J lost 0, with 7 bases in between. Germline V gene sequence: CDR1 GTSNPN, CDR2 SVGIG (reference sequence). CDR3 in amino acids: CAWSLDNQETQYF. CDR3 nucleotides: TGTGCCTGGAGTCTGGACAACCAAGAGACCCAGTACTTC.

This chain connects TRBV29-1 to TRBJ2-1, with TRBD2 matching over 11 bases. Germline V gene lookup returns CDR1 SQVTM and CDR2 ANQGSEA. Trimming took 7 bases from V and 7 from J; bases not matched to a gene: 3. This CDR3 is built from 12 residues. The CDR3 nucleotides read TGCAGCGCGTGGACTAGCGGGAATGAGCAGTTCTTC. As protein: CSAWTSGNEQFF.

Concerning this clone itself: At one end, the junction sequence differs from germline, possibly due to a read error. The chain carries TRBV6-1 and TRBJ2-4, with D tentatively TRBD2 (7 bases). This CDR3 region has 12 residues. CDR1 and CDR2 from the germline V gene are MNHNS and SASEGT. CDR3 sequence: CASSEAWGGLTF. The DNA for the CDR3 is TGTGCCAGCAGTGAAGCGTGGGGGGGCCTGACCTTC.

The chain has TRBV5-1 and TRBJ2-5; 15 positions match TRBD2. From germline, CDR1 is SGHRS and CDR2 YFSETQ. This CDR3 is 17 amino acids long. V was pared by 4 bases and J by 3 bases, with 7 bases of the junction left unmatched. CDR3 residues: CASSPPGLAGGKETQYF. The CDR3 DNA reads as TGCGCCAGCAGCCCCCCCGGACTAGCGGGAGGGAAAGAGACCCAGTACTTC.

V is TRBV7-8 and J is TRBJ2-7, with TRBD1 matching 12 bases. Trimming cost V 4 bases and J 4 bases; bases outside gene matches: 5. The CDR3 consists of 15 residues. Germline lookup yields CDR1 SGHVS and CDR2 FQNEAQ. DNA of the CDR3: TGTGCCAGCAGCTACGGGACAGGGGGCAAGTACGAGCAGTACTTC. Translated, it gives CASSYGTGGKYEQYF.

The chain links TRBV6-6 to TRBJ1-5; 7 bases are a match to TRBD1. CDR3 length: 16 amino acids. The germline V gene has CDR1 MNHNY and CDR2 SVGAGI (reference sequence). V shed 6 bases and J 0 bases; nucleotides not matched to a gene: 8. The CDR3 DNA reads TGTGCCAGCAGACCAGATCAGGGGGTTAGCAATCAGCCCCAGCATTTT. This translates into CASRPDQGVSNQPQHF.

The chain employs TRBV7-2 and TRBJ2-7; possibly TRBD1 for D (5 bases). V lost 0 bases to trimming and J lost 13 bases, with 16 bases between them. CDR3 length equals 13 residues. CDR1 and CDR2 (germline): SGHTA, FQGNSA. DNA of the CDR3: TGTGCCAGCAGCTTAGCGCTTGGGGCCGTGGTCTACTTC. Its translation is CASSLALGAVVYF.

This chain's CDR3 is CSVAETRNYGYTF. The CDR3, as DNA: TGCAGCGTTGCCGAGACAAGAAACTATGGCTACACCTTC. The rearrangement links TRBV29-1 to TRBJ1-2; no reliable D call. The CDR3 runs 13 residues. Trimming cost V 4 bases and J 2 bases, with 11 bases left between them. In germline, CDR1 is SQVTM, CDR2 ANQGSEA.

The chain has TRBV7-9 and TRBJ2-7, with 7 bases matching TRBD1. The CDR3 is 16 amino acids. V shed 3 bases and J 2 bases; nucleotides not matched to a gene: 10. CDR1 and CDR2 (germline): SEHNR, FQNEAQ (reference sequence). The CDR3 nucleotides read TGTGCCAGCAGCTTGGCCGGACAGGTTGGGGCCTACGAGCAGTACTTC. It yields the protein CASSLAGQVGAYEQYF.

The CDR3 DNA sequence: TGTGCCAGCGGAGGGGCGAGGGGATCACCCCTCCACTTT. Protein: CASGGARGSPLHF. J is TRBJ1-6 and V is TRBV11-2; D might be TRBD1 (5 bases). The CDR3 length is 13 residues. The V gene's germline CDR1 is SGHAT and CDR2 FQNNGV. Trimming took 8 bases from V and 10 from J, leaving 15 bases between them.

CDR3 loop: CAWSLGENEKLFF. Written as DNA, the CDR3 is TGTGCCTGGAGTCTCGGGGAGAATGAAAAACTGTTTTTT. This chain uses TRBV30 with TRBJ1-4; D ambiguous. The CDR3 spans 13 residues. Germline assignment: CDR1 GTSNPN and CDR2 SVGIG (reference sequence). Trimming cost V 2 bases and J 5 bases, with 9 bases left between them.

The chain carries TRBV6-1 and TRBJ1-2; 7 bases match TRBD1. CDR1 and CDR2 (germline): MNHNS, SASEGT. The CDR3 extends over 15 amino acids. V was clipped by 5 bases and J by 7 bases; unmatched bases: 13. CDR3 loop: CASSREKEGALGYTF. The CDR3 region has the DNA TGTGCCAGCAGTAGGGAGAAGGAGGGGGCGCTTGGCTACACCTTC.

The gene calls are TRBV5-1 and TRBJ1-2; 7 bases map to TRBD1. Trimming cost V 0 bases and J 8 bases; bases outside gene matches: 7. CDR3 length equals 14 residues. Per the germline V gene, CDR1 is SGHRS and CDR2 is YFSETQ. CDR3 in amino acids: CASSLAETGYGYTF. Here the CDR3 DNA reads TGCGCCAGCAGCTTGGCGGAGACAGGGTACGGCTACACCTTC. Filled out from reference TRBV5-1 and TRBJ1-2, the complete variable domain reads KAGVTQTPRYLIKTRGQQVTLSCSPISGHRSVSWYQQTPGQGLQFLFEYFSETQRNKGNFPGRFSGRQFSNSRSEMNVSTLELGDSALYLCASSLAETGYGYTFGSGTRLTVV.

The V call is TRBV6-5, the J call TRBJ1-1; D remains ambiguous. The CDR3 covers 15 residues. Trimming stripped 5 bases from V and 1 base from J, with 14 bases between. Per the germline V gene, CDR1 is MNHEY and CDR2 is SVGAGI. DNA for the CDR3: TGTGCCAGCAGTCAACAGCAGGTAGGGAACACTGAAGCTTTCTTT. Protein sequence: CASSQQQVGNTEAFF.

The chain recombines TRBV7-8 with TRBJ2-7; the match to TRBD1 covers 11 bases. CDR3 length: 15 residues. Per the germline V gene, CDR1 is SGHVS and CDR2 is FQNEAQ. V gave up 5 bases and J gave up 2 bases; unmatched junction bases: 5. DNA for the CDR3: TGTGCCAGCAGCCCCCGGGACAGGGGGACCTACGAGCAGTACTTC. Translated: CASSPRDRGTYEQYF.

CDR3 nucleotide sequence: TGTGCCTGGTTCTCTGCCGGGGAGCTGTTTTTT. This sequence encodes CAWFSAGELFF. The V call is TRBV30, the J call TRBJ2-2; D remains ambiguous. V lost 5 bases to trimming and J lost 6 bases, with 7 bases between them. The CDR3 has 11 residues. Looked up from germline, CDR1 is GTSNPN and CDR2 is SVGIG (reference sequence). Together with reference TRBV30 and TRBJ2-2, the CDR3 gives the full variable domain: SQTIHQWPATLVQPVGSPLSLECTVEGTSNPNLYWYRQAAGRGLQLLFYSVGIGQISSEVPQNLSASRPQDRQFILSSKKLLLSDSGFYLCAWFSAGELFFGEGSRLTVL.

This sequence joins TRBV1 and TRBJ1-3; the table assigns TRBD1, which was not confirmed against the DNA. TRBV1 represents a pseudogene. The CDR3 contains 17 residues. The CDR3 coding sequence is TGCACCAGCAGCCAGAAAGACCAGGGGTACTCTGGAAACACCATATATTTT. Translated, it gives CTSSQKDQGYSGNTIYF.

This chain connects TRBV20-1 to TRBJ2-7, with D unresolved. The CDR3 is 11 residues long. Germline V gives CDR1 DFQATT, CDR2 SNEGSKA (reference sequence). V lost 4 bases, J lost 4 bases, and 8 bases lay in between. The CDR3 DNA is TGCAGTGCTAATATTGAGTACGAGCAGTACTTC. Residues: CSANIEYEQYF.

This clone was seen only once. The V and J genes are TRBV7-9 and TRBJ1-1, with 8 positions matching TRBD1. Trimming at V came to 5 bases and at J to 1 base, leaving 12 bases not matched to a gene. From germline, CDR1 is SEHNR and CDR2 FQNEAQ (reference sequence). There are 17 residues in the CDR3. The CDR3: CASSIKTGVIGNTEAFF. Here the CDR3 DNA reads TGTGCCAGCAGCATAAAGACAGGGGTCATCGGGAACACTGAAGCTTTCTTT.

The chain recombines TRBV7-2 with TRBJ2-3, with 10 bases lining up with TRBD2. After removal of 1 base from V and 3 bases from J, the junction contained 4 bases not matched to a gene. This CDR3 comprises 16 residues. Germline V gene sequence: CDR1 SGHTA, CDR2 FQGNSA. The CDR3, as DNA: TGTGCCAGCAGCTTAGGAGCGGGGGGGTGGACAGATACGCAGTATTTT. Protein sequence: CASSLGAGGWTDTQYF.

The chain links TRBV5-1 to TRBJ1-6; 7 nucleotides match TRBD1. CDR3 length: 14 residues. J lost 8 bases, V lost 0 bases, and 2 bases had no gene match. The germline gives CDR1 SGHRS, CDR2 YFSETQ. CDR3 protein: CASSLGDSYSPLHF. CDR3 in DNA: TGCGCCAGCAGCTTGGGGGACAGCTATTCACCCCTCCACTTT. Full variable domain (rest looked up from reference TRBV5-1 and TRBJ1-6): KAGVTQTPRYLIKTRGQQVTLSCSPISGHRSVSWYQQTPGQGLQFLFEYFSETQRNKGNFPGRFSGRQFSNSRSEMNVSTLELGDSALYLCASSLGDSYSPLHFGNGTRLTVT.

The gene calls are TRBV4-3 and TRBJ1-1; D ambiguous. Deletions cut 1 base from V and 3 bases from J, with 12 bases between. Germline assignment: CDR1 LGHNA and CDR2 YSLEER. CDR3 length: 15 residues. CDR3 protein: CASSQAEGWDTEAFF. As DNA, the CDR3 is TGCGCCAGCAGCCAAGCGGAGGGCTGGGACACTGAAGCTTTCTTT.

V is TRBV5-1 and J is TRBJ1-2; 8 bases fit TRBD1. This CDR3 contains 13 residues. Per the germline V gene, CDR1 is SGHRS and CDR2 is YFSETQ. Unmatched junction bases numbered 5, after V lost 4 bases and J lost 6 bases. The CDR3 DNA sequence: TGCGCCAGCAGCAGAGGACAGGGTGATGGCTACACCTTC. Its translation is CASSRGQGDGYTF.

Here the CDR3 DNA reads TGCGCCAGCAGCGCCGCCCCCACCAGGGATGAGACCCAGTACTTC. Its translation is CASSAAPTRDETQYF. This chain connects TRBV5-1 to TRBJ2-5; a weak D match, TRBD1 (5 bases). Germline loops: CDR1 SGHRS, CDR2 YFSETQ. Trimming took 4 bases from V and 5 from J, leaving 18 bases between them. The CDR3 runs to 15 residues.

The rearrangement links TRBV7-2 to TRBJ1-2; TRBD1 matches 10 bases. This CDR3 spans 15 amino acids. V lost 3 bases to trimming and J lost 8 bases; unmatched junction nucleotides: 9. The germline V gene has CDR1 SGHTA and CDR2 FQGNSA. The CDR3 sequence is CASSFSGTGEGGYTF. The DNA of the CDR3 is TGTGCCAGCAGCTTCTCCGGGACAGGGGAGGGAGGCTACACCTTC.

V and J are TRBV29-1 and TRBJ2-1; 10 nucleotides agree with TRBD2. CDR1 and CDR2 from the germline V gene are SQVTM and ANQGSEA. The CDR3 is 14 amino acids. V gave up 3 bases and J gave up 7 bases; unmatched junction bases: 6. DNA for the CDR3: TGCAGCGTTGACCGAGCGGGAGGGCCGAATGAGCAGTTCTTC. It codes for CSVDRAGGPNEQFF.

This clone was found once. V is TRBV30 and J is TRBJ1-4; tentatively, D is TRBD1 (6 bases). CDR1 and CDR2 from the germline V gene are GTSNPN and SVGIG (reference sequence). The CDR3 runs 14 residues. V lost 5 bases and J lost 8, with 18 bases in between. CDR3 in DNA: TGTGCCTGGGGAAGGGGGGGGATCGGGGAAAAACTGTTTTTT. Amino acids: CAWGRGGIGEKLFF. The full variable domain, rest sourced from reference TRBV30 and TRBJ1-4, is SQTIHQWPATLVQPVGSPLSLECTVEGTSNPNLYWYRQAAGRGLQLLFYSVGIGQISSEVPQNLSASRPQDRQFILSSKKLLLSDSGFYLCAWGRGGIGEKLFFGSGTQLSVL.

Concerning this clone: One end of the junction does not line up with germline, which may come from a read error. The chain has TRBV6-5 and TRBJ1-5; D is uncertain. Looked up from germline, CDR1 is MNHEY and CDR2 is SVGAGI. The CDR3 length is 13 residues. CDR3 region: CATSTSFNQPQHF. The CDR3 bases are TGTGCCACCAGTACATCGTTCAATCAGCCCCAGCATTTT.

The rearrangement links TRBV7-2 to TRBJ1-2; D possibly corresponds to TRBD1 (6 bases). CDR3 length: 12 residues. Trimming pared 5 bases from V and 8 bases from J, leaving 12 bases between. Germline CDR1 reads SGHTA; CDR2 reads FQGNSA. CDR3: CASSQGGPGYTF. CDR3 nucleotides: TGTGCCAGCAGCCAAGGGGGTCCGGGCTACACCTTC.

The J gene is TRBJ1-1, the V gene TRBV5-6; D remains ambiguous. CDR3 size: 14 residues. The V and J ends lost 4 bases and 10 bases respectively, with 20 bases between them. Per the germline V gene, CDR1 is SGHDT and CDR2 is YYEEEE. The DNA of the CDR3 is TGTGCCAGCAGCCCTGTTGCGTTGGCCGCGGGAGCTTTCTTT. This translates into CASSPVALAAGAFF.